The T cell receptor beta chain under discussion was sequenced for a study of technical replicates of blood from a handful of donors. This CDR3 contains 12 residues. Germline V gives CDR1 SNHLY, CDR2 FYNNEI. With V trimmed by 8 bases and J by 8 bases, 5 bases remained unmatched. Assay: immunoSEQ multiplex PCR; the TCRdb copy retains only in-frame clones and omits some. The sample holds tens of thousands of clones, 85% to 90% seen once. The source material was PBMCs. This TCR was recovered from a human donor in good health. Some clones in this sample may be carry-over from other donors' samples. This chain links TRBV2 with TRBJ2-2; 7 bases are a match to TRBD2. Here the CDR3 reads CASPGRSGELFF. The CDR3 bases are TGTGCCAGCCCCGGGAGGTCGGGGGAGCTGTTTTTT. The entire variable domain, with the rest obtained from reference TRBV2 and TRBJ2-2, is as follows: EPEVTQTPSHQVTQMGQEVILRCVPISNHLYFYWYRQILGQKVEFLVSFYNNEISEKSEIFDDQFSVERPDGSNFTLKIRSTKLEDSAMYFCASPGRSGELFFGEGSRLTVL.